This entry lists 26 T cell receptor beta chains sequenced from one sample in a study of T cells after yellow fever vaccination. TCRdb re-derived calls from the 5' RACE reads in MiXCR, one entry per CDR3 protein. Among around 230,000 distinct CDR3 sequences, approximately 6.8% were seen once, and the ten largest hold 1% to 1.2%. The specimen comprised CD4+ T cells sorted from PBMCs, sampled on the day of the yellow fever booster vaccination. These receptors were collected from a man aged 25 to 40 who received the YFV17D yellow fever vaccine.

The table lists this clonotype with many counts. The chain combines TRBV6-5 with TRBJ1-5, with TRBD1 identical over 11 bases. V shed 4 bases, J shed 6 bases, and the junction held 8 bases outside the gene matches. This CDR3 has 16 residues. Germline values: CDR1 MNHEY, CDR2 SVGAGI. The CDR3 loop is CASSLTLDRGLQPQHF. CDR3 sequence (DNA): TGTGCCAGCAGTTTAACTTTGGACAGGGGGCTTCAGCCCCAGCATTTT.

The J gene is TRBJ2-7, the V gene TRBV6-2 or TRBV6-3; maybe TRBD2 (5 bases). V lost 7 bases and J 3 bases, leaving 13 bases between the germline ends. The CDR3 has 13 residues. Germline assignment: CDR1 MNHEY and CDR2 SVGEGT. The CDR3 spells CASTRAGIYEQYF. CDR3 DNA sequence: TGTGCCAGCACCCGGGCCGGGATCTACGAGCAGTACTTC.

V is TRBV20-1 and J is TRBJ1-1; no clear D. V shed 4 bases and J shed 0 bases, with 12 bases lying between them. Per germline, CDR1 DFQATT and CDR2 SNEGSKA (reference sequence). The CDR3 totals 14 residues. The CDR3 DNA is TGCAGTGCTAAGCCCCCAGGATTGAACACTGAAGCTTTCTTT. Translation: CSAKPPGLNTEAFF.

The chain links TRBV3-1 to TRBJ2-1, with 8 bases aligning to TRBD1. J was trimmed by 7 bases and V by 4 bases; bases with no gene match: 6. Germline-derived CDR1 and CDR2 are LGHDT and YNNKEL (reference sequence). This CDR3 has 14 residues. The CDR3 here is CASSRGQGWNEQFF. Written as DNA, the CDR3 is TGTGCCAGCAGCCGTGGACAGGGTTGGAATGAGCAGTTCTTC.

This clonotype was seen ten or more times. The chain joins TRBV15 to TRBJ2-3; 9 nucleotides line up with TRBD2. The CDR3 is made up of 16 amino acids. Per the germline V gene, CDR1 is LNHNV and CDR2 is YYDKDF (reference sequence). With 3 bases clipped from V and 0 bases from J, the junction kept 4 bases outside the gene matches. The CDR3 sequence is CATSSRSGSSTDTQYF. For the CDR3, the DNA is TGTGCCACCAGCAGCCGTAGCGGGAGCAGCACAGATACGCAGTATTTT. Full variable domain (rest looked up from reference TRBV15 and TRBJ2-3): DAMVIQNPRYQVTQFGKPVTLSCSQTLNHNVMYWYQQKSSQAPKLLFHYYDKDFNNEADTPDNFQSRRPNTSFCFLDIRSPGLGDTAMYLCATSSRSGSSTDTQYFGPGTRLTVL.

In this sample, this clonotype turned up a few times. This rearrangement joins TRBV14 to TRBJ2-7; 9 bases are shared with TRBD1. Germline loops: CDR1 SGHDN, CDR2 FVKESK. This CDR3 is built from 14 residues. The V gene end was trimmed by 4 bases and the J gene end by 6 bases; junction bases not matched to a gene: 7. The CDR3 loop reads CASSLGQGFSEQYF. CDR3 DNA: TGTGCCAGCAGCCTGGGACAGGGTTTCAGCGAGCAGTACTTC.

The sample holds many counts of this clonotype. This chain uses TRBV5-1 with TRBJ2-1; 7 nucleotides agree with TRBD2. The trim removed 5 bases at V and 0 bases at J, leaving 8 bases unmatched. This CDR3 has 16 amino acids. Germline loops: CDR1 SGHRS, CDR2 YFSETQ. The CDR3 bases are TGCGCCAGCAGAGCCGGGACTACTAACTCCTACAATGAGCAGTTCTTC. As protein: CASRAGTTNSYNEQFF.

This clonotype was seen repeatedly, ten times or more. The genes are TRBV6-2 or TRBV6-3 and TRBJ2-7, with a tentative D call TRBD1 (5 bases). Germline CDR1 MNHEY, CDR2 SVGEGT. V was cut by 10 bases and J by 0 bases, with 13 bases left in between. The CDR3 loop spans 13 amino acids. The CDR3: CATLTDSSYEQYF. The CDR3 region has the DNA TGTGCCACCCTGACAGACTCCTCCTACGAGCAGTACTTC.

The chain employs TRBV12-3 or TRBV12-4 and TRBJ2-7; 11 positions agree with TRBD1. This CDR3 region has 15 residues. With 1 base clipped from V and 1 base from J, the junction kept 0 bases outside the gene matches. The CDR3: CASSLGDRGSYEQYF. Here the CDR3 DNA reads TGTGCCAGCAGTTTAGGGGACAGGGGGTCCTACGAGCAGTACTTC.

This chain links TRBV5-1 with TRBJ2-5; 11 bases agree with TRBD2. The J segment lost 1 base and the V segment lost 0 bases, leaving 2 bases of the junction unmatched. The CDR3 has 16 amino acids. CDR1 SGHRS and CDR2 YFSETQ come from the germline V gene. DNA of the CDR3: TGCGCCAGCAGCTTGGCTAGCGGGAGGATCCAAGAGACCCAGTACTTC. Protein product: CASSLASGRIQETQYF.

A few counts support this clonotype. The chain links TRBV6-1 to TRBJ2-7; no clear D gene. V was clipped by 6 bases and J by 4 bases, with 19 bases between them. The V gene's germline CDR1 is MNHNS and CDR2 SASEGT. This CDR3 region has 15 residues. The CDR3 here is CASRDPHRVGYEQYF. In nucleotides, the CDR3 is TGTGCCAGCAGGGATCCCCACCGGGTTGGATACGAGCAGTACTTC.

The chain joins TRBV20-1 to TRBJ2-5; D is undetermined. This CDR3 region has 12 residues. The V gene lost 1 base and the J gene lost 5 bases, with 8 bases spanning the gap. Germline CDR1 DFQATT, CDR2 SNEGSKA (reference sequence). The DNA for the CDR3 is TGCAGTGCTAGAGTCAGGCGGGAGACCCAGTACTTC. Protein sequence: CSARVRRETQYF.

The chain is built from TRBV20-1 and TRBJ1-5; D gene uncertain. Trimming took 0 bases from V and 2 from J, leaving 11 bases between them. The CDR3 sequence is 15 residues long. Looked up from germline, CDR1 is DFQATT and CDR2 is SNEGSKA (reference sequence). The CDR3 spells CSARDFIVGNQPQHF. CDR3 in DNA: TGCAGTGCTAGAGATTTCATAGTTGGCAATCAGCCCCAGCATTTT.

The genes are TRBV29-1 and TRBJ2-2, with D unresolved. The CDR3 is 11 amino acids. V shed 5 bases and J shed 4 bases, with 5 bases lying between them. Germline CDR1 is SQVTM and CDR2 is ANQGSEA. CDR3 nucleotide sequence: TGCAGCGTTTTGGGCACCGGGGAGCTGTTTTTT. The encoded protein is CSVLGTGELFF.

In the case of this clonotype: A much larger clone differs from this one at a single base, so this may be a read error. This chain links TRBV20-1 with TRBJ2-3, with D perhaps TRBD2 (6 bases). Trimming pared 1 base from V and 4 bases from J, leaving 15 bases between. CDR3 size: 15 residues. Per germline, CDR1 DFQATT and CDR2 SNEGSKA (reference sequence). The DNA of the CDR3 is TGCAGTGCTAGAGCTCCCGGGAGTCGGGCAGATACGCAGTATTTT. Protein sequence: CSARAPGSRADTQYF.

The chain recombines TRBV28 with TRBJ2-5; 8 nucleotides agree with TRBD1. The CDR3 has 14 residues. V lost 5 bases and J lost 4; bases outside the gene matches: 6. Germline CDR1 and CDR2: MDHEN and SYDVKM. As DNA, the CDR3 is TGTGCCAGCAGTATGGCAGGGGGCGTAGAGACCCAGTACTTC. Its translation: CASSMAGGVETQYF.

This clonotype was observed at least ten times. The chain combines TRBV3-1 with TRBJ2-3; D is unresolved. Trimming shortened V by 2 bases and J by 7 bases, and 10 bases separated the two germline ends. This CDR3 contains 13 residues. CDR1 and CDR2 (germline): LGHDT, YNNKEL (reference sequence). CDR3: CASSQSPPNTQYF. The CDR3 DNA sequence: TGTGCCAGCAGCCAATCCCCGCCGAATACGCAGTATTTT.

This clonotype has only a few counts. V usage is TRBV12-2 and J usage is TRBJ2-3; TRBD1 is the table's D call and was not checked against the DNA. TRBV12-2 is listed as a pseudogene. This CDR3 contains 17 residues. Written as DNA, the CDR3 is TGTGCAAGTCGCTTAGCCGGGGGCTGTTCCCTCACAGATACGCAGTATTTT. Translation gives CASRLAGGCSLTDTQYF.

A few counts support this clonotype. V and J are TRBV11-3 and TRBJ1-1; D unclear. CDR1 is SGHNT, CDR2 YENEEA, per germline. This CDR3 spans 13 amino acids. V lost 1 base to trimming and J lost 3 bases, with 6 bases between them. CDR3 loop: CASSLVAYTEAFF. In DNA form, the CDR3 reads TGTGCCAGCAGCTTAGTAGCCTACACTGAAGCTTTCTTT.

This clonotype was counted a few times. The chain carries TRBV30 and TRBJ2-3; 8 bases are a match to TRBD2. The length of the CDR3 is 16 residues. Germline trimming cut 2 bases from V and 4 bases from J; bases unmatched to any gene: 11. The germline gives CDR1 GTSNPN, CDR2 SVGIG (reference sequence). Here the CDR3 DNA reads TGTGCCTGGAGTACCGGGACTAGTAGAAGGGCAGATACGCAGTATTTT. Translating it yields CAWSTGTSRRADTQYF.

This clonotype was observed a handful of times. The chain has TRBV27 and TRBJ1-6, with 9 bases matching TRBD1. CDR3 length equals 14 residues. Germline V gives CDR1 MNHEY, CDR2 SMNVEV (reference sequence). With 6 bases clipped from V and 12 bases from J, the junction kept 9 bases outside the gene matches. For the CDR3, the DNA is TGTGCCAGCAGACTCCGGGACAGGGAAGGACCCCTCCACTTT. Its translation is CASRLRDREGPLHF.

This clonotype was observed at least ten times. V and J are TRBV6-5 and TRBJ2-2; D is unclear. There are 16 residues in the CDR3. The V end was cut by 0 bases, the J end by 6 bases, with 14 bases between. The germline gives CDR1 MNHEY, CDR2 SVGAGI. The CDR3 nucleotides are TGTGCCAGCAGTTACTCGTTTACAGCCCACCCCGGGGAGCTGTTTTTT. It is translated as CASSYSFTAHPGELFF.

The chain uses TRBV10-2 and TRBJ1-5, with unresolved D. CDR3 length equals 15 residues. V was trimmed by 4 bases and J by 0 bases, leaving 10 bases between them. Looked up from germline, CDR1 is WSHSY and CDR2 is SAAADI. The DNA of the CDR3 is TGCGCCAGCAGTGCGGGGATGATTAGCAATCAGCCCCAGCATTTT. Translated, it gives CASSAGMISNQPQHF.

This clonotype appeared many times. The V gene is TRBV7-2, the J gene TRBJ1-2, with 10 bases lining up with TRBD1. The V segment lost 2 bases and the J segment 8 bases; nucleotides outside the gene matches: 5. In germline, CDR1 is SGHTA, CDR2 FQGNSA. The CDR3 runs 14 residues. The CDR3: CASSLRDRGRGYTF. In nucleotides, the CDR3 is TGTGCCAGCAGCTTACGGGACAGGGGAAGGGGCTACACCTTC.

In its sample, this clonotype was seen many times. The rearrangement links TRBV5-1 to TRBJ2-1, with 7 bases lining up with TRBD1. The CDR3 covers 14 residues. The ends lost 4 bases at V and 6 bases at J; junction bases unmatched: 7. Per germline, CDR1 SGHRS and CDR2 YFSETQ. The CDR3 nucleotides are TGCGCCAGCAGCCGGGACAGTCGAACCAATGAGCAGTTCTTC. Its translation is CASSRDSRTNEQFF.

The chain joins TRBV20-1 to TRBJ1-6; D is perhaps TRBD1 (5 bases). The V gene lost 4 bases and the J gene lost 3 bases, with 19 bases spanning the gap. The V gene's germline CDR1 is DFQATT and CDR2 SNEGSKA (reference sequence). CDR3 length: 17 residues. In nucleotides, the CDR3 is TGCAGTGCTATGCGAGACCCAGGGTCCCACTATAATTCACCCCTCCACTTT. This gives the protein CSAMRDPGSHYNSPLHF.